A single sample gave rise to the 26 T cell receptor beta chains below, sequenced in a study of blood T cell repertoires in COVID-19 (dated by TCRdb to the early 2020s). The library was obtained by the immunoSEQ multiplex PCR assay. In its TCRdb copy, this immuneACCESS table keeps in-frame sequences only and misses some clones. Where compared with another copy, unresolved V genes explain less than half of these, and the others have no known cause. This sample gives tens of thousands of clones in total; approximately 80% of them show up just once. Together, the top ten hold roughly 4% of the sample. The sample was peripheral blood. The source of these receptors is a woman aged 60-70 years with acute or convalescent COVID-19.

This clone was seen ten or more times. The chain employs TRBV4-1 and TRBJ2-7, with TRBD1 identical over 7 bases. Germline CDR1 reads MGHRA; CDR2 reads YSYEKL. Germline trimming cut 3 bases from V and 2 bases from J; bases unmatched to any gene: 4. There are 14 residues in the CDR3. The CDR3 reads CASSQQTGPYEQYF. The CDR3 DNA reads as TGCGCCAGCAGCCAGCAGACAGGGCCCTACGAGCAGTACTTC.

V is TRBV9 and J is TRBJ1-3; TRBD1 agrees at 7 bases. CDR3 size: 16 residues. Germline V gene data show CDR1 as SGDLS and CDR2 as YYNGEE. Germline trimming cut 0 bases from V and 0 bases from J; bases unmatched to any gene: 3. The CDR3 spells CASSVAGTVSGNTIYF. DNA of the CDR3: TGTGCCAGCAGCGTAGCCGGGACAGTCTCTGGAAACACCATATATTTT.

This clone was seen a handful of times. V gene TRBV11-2 combines with J gene TRBJ1-1; weak D call: TRBD1 (6 bases). V shed 5 bases and J shed 6 bases, with 13 bases lying between them. Germline CDR1 is SGHAT and CDR2 is FQNNGV. The CDR3 runs 13 residues. CDR3 coding DNA: TGTGCCAGCAGCGGTGACAGGTTGGCTGAAGCTTTCTTT. It specifies CASSGDRLAEAFF. Based on the CDR3 plus reference TRBV11-2 and TRBJ1-1, the full variable domain is EAGVAQSPRYKIIEKRQSVAFWCNPISGHATLYWYQQILGQGPKLLIQFQNNGVVDDSQLPKDRFSAERLKGVDSTLKIQPAKLEDSAVYLCASSGDRLAEAFFGQGTRLTVV.

This chain uses TRBV12-3 or TRBV12-4 with TRBJ2-7; possibly TRBD2 for D (5 bases). The V gene lost 8 bases and the J gene lost 2 bases, with 13 bases spanning the gap. The CDR3 is made up of 13 amino acids. The CDR3 loop is CASRGGGTYEQYF. DNA for the CDR3: TGTGCCAGCCGTGGAGGAGGCACCTACGAGCAGTACTTC.

This chain connects TRBV2 to TRBJ1-4; unclear D gene. Germline V lookup: CDR1 SNHLY, CDR2 FYNNEI. V was pared by 6 bases and J by 2 bases, with 7 bases between. The CDR3 consists of 13 residues. The chain's CDR3 is CASSRSTNEKLFF. The DNA for the CDR3 is TGTGCCAGCAGCCGCAGTACTAATGAAAAACTGTTTTTT.

V is TRBV6-5 and J is TRBJ1-5; 7 nucleotides line up with TRBD1. Germline CDR1 reads MNHEY; CDR2 reads SVGAGI. V gave up 6 bases and J gave up 2 bases; unmatched junction bases: 7. This CDR3 spans 15 amino acids. CDR3 amino acids: CASRPQGYGNQPQHF. CDR3 DNA sequence: TGTGCCAGCAGGCCACAGGGGTATGGCAATCAGCCCCAGCATTTT.

This chain joins TRBV6-1 and TRBJ1-1, with D possibly TRBD1 on 6 matching bases. The germline V and J ends were trimmed by 3 bases and 4 bases, with 15 bases remaining between them. This CDR3 is built from 15 residues. CDR1 and CDR2 from the germline V gene are MNHNS and SASEGT. The CDR3 is CASSEVGGWGTEAFF. The CDR3 DNA sequence: TGTGCCAGCAGTGAGGTAGGGGGATGGGGCACTGAAGCTTTCTTT.

The CDR3 coding sequence is TGTGCCAGCGGGGGCCCTTGGACTGAAGCTTTCTTT. Translation: CASGGPWTEAFF. The chain joins TRBV12-3 or TRBV12-4 to TRBJ1-1, with D possibly being TRBD1 (6 bases). Trimming cost V 8 bases and J 5 bases, with 12 bases left between them. The CDR3 spans 12 residues.

The chain carries TRBV30 and TRBJ1-1, with 7 bases aligning to TRBD1. The CDR3 spans 13 residues. V trimming: 4 bases; J trimming: 4 bases; junction bases outside the gene matches: 6. CDR1 and CDR2 from the germline V gene are GTSNPN and SVGIG (reference sequence). CDR3 residues: CAWTISGGTEAFF. The CDR3 nucleotides read TGTGCCTGGACCATTTCAGGGGGCACTGAAGCTTTCTTT.

This clone was seen only once. This chain links TRBV5-1 with TRBJ2-3; TRBD2 might be the D (5 bases). The CDR3 loop spans 14 amino acids. The V end lost 1 base, the J end lost 2 bases, and 8 bases lay between the germline ends. The germline CDR1 and CDR2 sequences are SGHRS and YFSETQ. The CDR3 sequence: CASSLWRVTDTQYF. The CDR3 DNA reads as TGCGCCAGCAGCTTGTGGCGGGTCACAGATACGCAGTATTTT.

The V call is TRBV18, the J call TRBJ2-2, with D maybe TRBD1 (6 bases). V was cut by 6 bases and J by 4 bases, with 15 bases left in between. This CDR3 has 15 residues. Per the germline V gene, CDR1 is KGHSH and CDR2 is LQKENI. The chain's CDR3 is CASSPSGRGTGELFF. CDR3 sequence (DNA): TGTGCCAGCTCTCCCTCGGGCAGGGGCACCGGGGAGCTGTTTTTT. The variable domain in full, with the rest retrieved from reference TRBV18 and TRBJ2-2, is NAGVMQNPRHLVRRRGQEARLRCSPMKGHSHVYWYRQLPEEGLKFMVYLQKENIIDESGMPKERFSAEFPKEGPSILRIQQVVRGDSAAYFCASSPSGRGTGELFFGEGSRLTVL.

The J gene is TRBJ2-1, the V gene TRBV3-1 (or the pseudogene TRBV3-2), with TRBD2 identical over 9 bases. The V and J ends lost 0 bases and 8 bases, in that order; junction bases with no gene match: 8. This CDR3 has 16 amino acids. CDR1 and CDR2 (germline): LGHDT, YNNKEL (reference sequence). This chain's CDR3 is CASSQDVLAGMHEQFF. The CDR3 coding sequence is TGTGCCAGCAGCCAAGATGTGCTAGCGGGAATGCATGAGCAGTTCTTC.

The CDR3 region has the DNA TGTGCCAGCTCACGCGGACAGGGGGCCGGCTCACCCCTCCACTTT. It encodes CASSRGQGAGSPLHF. The V call is TRBV18, the J call TRBJ1-6; 11 nucleotides align to TRBD1. Germline CDR1 is KGHSH and CDR2 is LQKENI. The CDR3 is 15 residues long. J gave up 10 bases and V 4 bases, and 6 bases lay outside the gene matches.

The chain links TRBV15 to TRBJ2-7, with TRBD2 matching 7 bases. Trimming removed 3 bases from V and 3 bases from J; junction bases left unmatched: 8. Germline V CDR1 and CDR2: LNHNV, YYDKDF (reference sequence). The CDR3 is made up of 15 amino acids. The CDR3 bases are TGTGCCACCAGCAGTTTCACAGGACTAGACTACGAGCAGTACTTC. Translation: CATSSFTGLDYEQYF.

The chain combines TRBV5-6 with TRBJ2-5, with TRBD1 matching 9 bases. The V gene end was trimmed by 3 bases and the J gene end by 5 bases; junction bases not matched to a gene: 11. CDR3 length: 16 residues. In germline, CDR1 is SGHDT, CDR2 YYEEEE. CDR3 region: CASSSPGQGLIETQYF. CDR3 nucleotides: TGTGCCAGCAGCTCACCGGGACAGGGTTTGATTGAGACCCAGTACTTC.

The chain joins TRBV7-6 to TRBJ2-1, with 10 bases lining up with TRBD2. V shed 4 bases, J shed 7 bases, and the junction held 10 bases outside the gene matches. Germline loops: CDR1 SGHVS, CDR2 FNYEAQ. There are 16 residues in the CDR3. CDR3 nucleotide sequence: TGTGCCAGCAGCTCCATCCTAGCGGGAGCGAGGAATGAGCAGTTCTTC. Its protein is CASSSILAGARNEQFF.

The chain joins TRBV18 to TRBJ1-4; D is perhaps TRBD1 (6 bases). This CDR3 is built from 16 residues. The germline V gene encodes CDR1 KGHSH and CDR2 LQKENI. V dropped 0 bases and J dropped 4 bases, with 12 bases sitting between them. The CDR3 spells CASSPPSGASNEKLFF. The CDR3 DNA reads as TGTGCCAGCTCACCACCGTCAGGGGCCAGTAATGAAAAACTGTTTTTT.

The V gene is TRBV5-4, the J gene TRBJ1-1; D uncertain. V dropped 5 bases and J dropped 4 bases, with 12 bases sitting between them. This CDR3 is built from 13 residues. Germline V gene lookup returns CDR1 SGHNT and CDR2 YYREEE (reference sequence). DNA for the CDR3: TGTGCCAGCAGGCCGGGGAGAACCACTGAAGCTTTCTTT. This codes for CASRPGRTTEAFF.

The chain carries TRBV18 and TRBJ2-1, with D hard to call. CDR3 length: 14 residues. The V gene lost 1 base and the J gene lost 5 bases, with 9 bases spanning the gap. Germline CDR1 and CDR2: KGHSH and LQKENI. Written as DNA, the CDR3 is TGTGCCAGCTCACCACAATCGGCGGACAATGAGCAGTTCTTC. Protein sequence: CASSPQSADNEQFF.

The rearrangement uses TRBV6-4 and TRBJ1-1, with a weak D call TRBD1 (6 bases). Germline V CDR1 and CDR2: MRHNA, SNTAGT. There are 15 residues in the CDR3. Deletions cut 7 bases from V and 1 base from J, with 16 bases between. The CDR3: CASKADSHQNTEAFF. The CDR3, as DNA: TGTGCCAGCAAGGCGGACAGCCACCAGAACACTGAAGCTTTCTTT.

This chain links TRBV19 with TRBJ1-2, with D perhaps TRBD1 (5 bases). Germline lookup yields CDR1 LNHDA and CDR2 SQIVND (reference sequence). The CDR3 has 12 amino acids. V was clipped by 6 bases and J by 4 bases, with 9 bases between them. CDR3 in amino acids: CASRKGAYGYTF. The DNA for the CDR3 is TGTGCCAGTAGGAAAGGGGCCTATGGCTACACCTTC. Full variable domain (missing parts from reference TRBV19 and TRBJ1-2): DGGITQSPKYLFRKEGQNVTLSCEQNLNHDAMYWYRQDPGQGLRLIYYSQIVNDFQKGDIAEGYSVSREKKESFPLTVTSAQKNPTAFYLCASRKGAYGYTFGSGTRLTVV.

J is TRBJ1-1 and V is TRBV12-3 or TRBV12-4; D uncertain. The CDR3 extends over 13 amino acids. Deletions cut 3 bases from V and 3 bases from J, with 8 bases between. This CDR3 reads CASSFQEDTEAFF. CDR3 sequence (DNA): TGTGCCAGCAGTTTCCAGGAGGACACTGAAGCTTTCTTT.

This clone was detected only a few times. This sequence joins TRBV6-5 and TRBJ2-5; 7 positions agree with TRBD1. Unmatched junction bases numbered 12, after V lost 6 bases and J lost 5 bases. From germline, CDR1 is MNHEY and CDR2 SVGAGI. The CDR3 runs 15 residues. CDR3: CASSPDREGIETQYF. The DNA for the CDR3 is TGTGCCAGCAGCCCAGACAGGGAAGGGATTGAGACCCAGTACTTC.

The gene calls are TRBV19 and TRBJ2-2, with a tentative D call TRBD1 (6 bases). Per the germline V gene, CDR1 is LNHDA and CDR2 is SQIVND (reference sequence). Trimming pared 1 base from V and 1 base from J, leaving 13 bases between. The length of the CDR3 is 17 residues. The CDR3 sequence is CASSIVSGVGNTGELFF. The CDR3 nucleotides are TGTGCCAGTAGTATAGTATCAGGGGTTGGGAACACCGGGGAGCTGTTTTTT.

V and J are TRBV30 and TRBJ1-5; TRBD1 matches 10 bases. V shed 3 bases, J shed 3 bases, and the junction held 5 bases outside the gene matches. This CDR3 has 15 amino acids. Germline-derived CDR1 and CDR2 are GTSNPN and SVGIG (reference sequence). The CDR3 sequence: CAWRGGQGLNQPQHF. CDR3 coding DNA: TGTGCCTGGAGGGGGGGACAGGGGCTCAATCAGCCCCAGCATTTT.

The chain carries TRBV5-1 and TRBJ2-7; 11 positions agree with TRBD2. This CDR3 is 15 amino acids long. CDR1 SGHRS and CDR2 YFSETQ come from the germline V gene. The V and J ends lost 3 bases and 2 bases, in that order; junction bases with no gene match: 4. CDR3 sequence reads: CASSWGTSGTYEQYF. Written as DNA, the CDR3 is TGCGCCAGCAGCTGGGGGACTAGCGGCACCTACGAGCAGTACTTC.